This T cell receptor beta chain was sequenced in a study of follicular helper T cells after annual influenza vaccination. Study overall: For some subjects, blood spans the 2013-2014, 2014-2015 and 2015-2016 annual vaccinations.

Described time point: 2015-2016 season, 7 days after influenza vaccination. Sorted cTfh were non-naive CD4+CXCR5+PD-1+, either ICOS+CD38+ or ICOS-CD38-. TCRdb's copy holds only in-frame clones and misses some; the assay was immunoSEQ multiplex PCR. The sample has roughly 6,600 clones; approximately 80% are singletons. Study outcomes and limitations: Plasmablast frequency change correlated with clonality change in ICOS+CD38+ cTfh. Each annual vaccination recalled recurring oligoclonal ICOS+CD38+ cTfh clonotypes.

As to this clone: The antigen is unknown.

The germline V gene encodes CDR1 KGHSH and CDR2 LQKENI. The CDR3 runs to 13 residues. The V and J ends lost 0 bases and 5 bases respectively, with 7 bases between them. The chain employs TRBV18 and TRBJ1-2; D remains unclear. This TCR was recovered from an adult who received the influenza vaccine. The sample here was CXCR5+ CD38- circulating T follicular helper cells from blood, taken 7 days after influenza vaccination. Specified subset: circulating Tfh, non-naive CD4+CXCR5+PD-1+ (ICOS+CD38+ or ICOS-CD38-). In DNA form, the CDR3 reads TGTGCCAGCTCACCACCAGGAGAGTATGGCTACACCTTC. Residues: CASSPPGEYGYTF. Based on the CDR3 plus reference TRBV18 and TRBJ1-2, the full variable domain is NAGVMQNPRHLVRRRGQEARLRCSPMKGHSHVYWYRQLPEEGLKFMVYLQKENIIDESGMPKERFSAEFPKEGPSILRIQQVVRGDSAAYFCASSPPGEYGYTFGSGTRLTVV.